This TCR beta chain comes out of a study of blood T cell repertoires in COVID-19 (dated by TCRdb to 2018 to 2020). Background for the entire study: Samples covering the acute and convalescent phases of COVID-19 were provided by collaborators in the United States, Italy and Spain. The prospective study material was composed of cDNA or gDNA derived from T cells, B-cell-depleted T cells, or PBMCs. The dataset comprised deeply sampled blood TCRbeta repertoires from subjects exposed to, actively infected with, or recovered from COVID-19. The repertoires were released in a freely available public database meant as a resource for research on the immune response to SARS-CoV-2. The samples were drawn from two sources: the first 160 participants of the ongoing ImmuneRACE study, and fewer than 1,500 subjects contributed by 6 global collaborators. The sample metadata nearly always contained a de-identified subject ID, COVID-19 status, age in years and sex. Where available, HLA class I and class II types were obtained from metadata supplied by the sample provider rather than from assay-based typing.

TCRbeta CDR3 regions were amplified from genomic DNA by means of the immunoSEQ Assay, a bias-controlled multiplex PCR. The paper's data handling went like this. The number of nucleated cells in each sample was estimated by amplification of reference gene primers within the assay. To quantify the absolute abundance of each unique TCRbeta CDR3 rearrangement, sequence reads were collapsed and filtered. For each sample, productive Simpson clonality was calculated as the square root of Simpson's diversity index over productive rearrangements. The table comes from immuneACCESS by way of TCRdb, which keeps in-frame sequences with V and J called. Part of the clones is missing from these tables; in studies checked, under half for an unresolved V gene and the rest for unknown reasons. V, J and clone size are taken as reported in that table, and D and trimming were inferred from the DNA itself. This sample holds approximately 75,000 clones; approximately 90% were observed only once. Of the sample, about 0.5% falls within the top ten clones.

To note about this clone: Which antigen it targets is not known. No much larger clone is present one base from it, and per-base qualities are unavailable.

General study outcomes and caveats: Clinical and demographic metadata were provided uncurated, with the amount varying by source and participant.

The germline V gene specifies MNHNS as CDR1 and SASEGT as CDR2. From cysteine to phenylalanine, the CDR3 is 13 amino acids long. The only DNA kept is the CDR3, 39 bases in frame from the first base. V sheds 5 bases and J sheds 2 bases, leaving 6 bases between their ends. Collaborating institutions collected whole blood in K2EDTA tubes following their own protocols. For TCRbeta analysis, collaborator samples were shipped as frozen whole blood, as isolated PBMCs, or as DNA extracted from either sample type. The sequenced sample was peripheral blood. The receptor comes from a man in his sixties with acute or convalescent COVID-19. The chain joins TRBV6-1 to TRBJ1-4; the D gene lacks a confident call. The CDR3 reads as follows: CASSPRTNEKLFF. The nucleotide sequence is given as TGTGCCAGCAGTCCGCGTACTAATGAAAAACTGTTTTTT.